This TCR beta chain was obtained from a study of regulatory T cells in long-lasting Graves disease. Study results and caveats: Persistent disease exhibited a predilection for TRBV28, TRBJ1-2 and TRBJ2-5. Investigators studied peripheral blood only, not thyroid tissue.

Arm-PCR of CDR3 regions with iRepertoire HTBI primers generated TCR beta libraries. TCRdb re-called the multiplex PCR reads with MiXCR, one entry per CDR3 protein. The sample lists about 660,000 distinct CDR3 sequences; about 32% were seen once. Noted time point: persistent/refractory GD, antithyroid drugs over 5 years with positive TRAb. RNA extracted from PBMCs served as the sequencing template. Doctors identified Graves' disease using the American Thyroid Association guidelines. The ends were cut back, 0 bases at V and 6 bases at J, with 9 bases in the middle. The CDR3 is 13 amino acids. Germline V gene lookup returns CDR1 SGHRS and CDR2 YFSETQ. As for this clonotype: Its matching antigen is unknown.

This TCR derives from a female donor with Graves disease. The V call is TRBV5-1, the J call TRBJ1-2; no reliable D call. The sample in question was peripheral blood mononuclear cells (PBMCs), obtained when the disease was refractory, from a patient treated with antithyroid drugs. CDR3 protein: CASSLGVSDGYTF. The CDR3 DNA sequence: TGCGCCAGCAGCTTGGGAGTGAGCGATGGCTACACCTTC. Combining the CDR3 with reference TRBV5-1 and TRBJ1-2 gives the whole variable domain KAGVTQTPRYLIKTRGQQVTLSCSPISGHRSVSWYQQTPGQGLQFLFEYFSETQRNKGNFPGRFSGRQFSNSRSEMNVSTLELGDSALYLCASSLGVSDGYTFGSGTRLTVV.